The sequence of this T cell receptor beta chain was determined in a study of regulatory T cells in long-lasting Graves disease. Time point noted: persistent/refractory GD, antithyroid drugs over 5 years with positive TRAb. Scientists built the TCR library using RNA that was extracted from PBMCs. An endocrinology department in Xi'an, China, recruited the patients. Collection of peripheral blood (roughly 9 milliliters) was done using EDTA tubes. Construction of the TCR beta libraries employed iRepertoire HTBI primers in conjunction with Arm-PCR of CDR3 regions. TCRdb fed the multiplex PCR reads into MiXCR, producing one record per CDR3 protein. This repertoire shows about 470,000 distinct CDR3 sequences, roughly 21% found once; its top ten account for more than 6%. General study findings and limits: TCR diversity was lower in persistent than newly diagnosed Graves' disease.

Germline CDR1 and CDR2: ENHRY and SYGVKD. J was trimmed by 0 bases and V by 5 bases; bases with no gene match: 11. This CDR3 comprises 19 residues. Note on this clonotype: What it recognizes is unknown.

The source material was peripheral blood mononuclear cells (PBMCs), sampled when the disease was refractory, from a patient treated with antithyroid drugs. This TCR derives from a female donor with Graves disease. V gene TRBV10-3 combines with J gene TRBJ2-6; 9 nucleotides agree with TRBD2. The DNA for the CDR3 is TGTGCCATCAGTCGAGAGTGGCTAGCGGGAACCTCTGGGGCCAACGTCCTGACTTTC. Protein product: CAISREWLAGTSGANVLTF.